This is a list of T cell receptor beta chains from one sample in a study of cytomegalovirus exposure and HLA in healthy donors. Sequenced by immunoSEQ multiplex PCR; TCRdb stores in-frame clones only, minus some. The table records about 140,000 clones, over 55% of them present only once. The sample taken for sequencing was PBMCs. These receptors originate from a man aged 40-49 years in good health and CMV-seronegative. Both conserved end residues are part of each CDR3. A D gene is named only where the DNA matches it firmly. For some rows the clone size is stated as once, few or many, or as a class when expanded; others skip it.

J	size	V	D	CDR3	DNA
TRBJ2-7	few	TRBV4-3	TRBD2	CASSHSLAGVNEQYF	TGCGCCAGCAGCCACTCATTAGCGGGAGTCAACGAGCAGTACTTC
TRBJ1-5	once	TRBV9	NA	CASSPGSNQPQHF	TGTGCCAGCAGCCCCGGGAGCAATCAGCCCCAGCATTTT
TRBJ2-7	once	TRBV6-1	NA	CASSEAWTDFYEQYF	TGTGCCAGCAGTGAAGCGTGGACTGACTTCTACGAGCAGTACTTC
TRBJ2-1	NA	TRBV4-1	TRBD2	CASSQRTSGRIMDEQFF	TGCGCCAGCAGCCAACGGACTAGCGGGAGGATCATGGATGAGCAGTTCTTC
TRBJ2-3	NA	TRBV6-4	TRBD1	CASSDGGQGADTQYF	TGTGCCAGCAGTGATGGGGGACAGGGTGCAGATACGCAGTATTTT
TRBJ2-1	few	TRBV4-1	NA	CASSPRFPSEQFF	TGCGCCAGCAGCCCCCGGTTTCCGAGTGAGCAGTTCTTC
TRBJ1-2	once	TRBV11-2	TRBD1	CASSWDRGRDGYTF	TGTGCCAGCAGCTGGGACAGGGGGCGAGATGGCTACACCTTC
TRBJ1-1	NA	TRBV7-8	NA	CASSPPGTEAFF	TGTGCCAGCAGCCCCCCAGGCACTGAAGCTTTCTTT
TRBJ1-1	NA	TRBV10-2	TRBD1	CASSRGQGRGGNEAFF	TGCGCCAGCAGTAGAGGACAGGGGAGGGGAGGGAATGAAGCTTTCTTT
TRBJ1-2	NA	TRBV10-3	TRBD1	CAISESRQGAGYGYTF	TGTGCCATCAGTGAGTCGCGCCAGGGGGCAGGCTATGGCTACACCTTC
TRBJ2-1	NA	TRBV11-2	NA	CASSPGFEQFF	TGTGCCAGCTCCCCGGGGTTCGAGCAGTTCTTC
TRBJ2-2	NA	TRBV7-2	TRBD2	CASSWTSGATANTGELFF	TGTGCCAGCAGCTGGACTAGCGGGGCCACTGCGAACACCGGGGAGCTGTTTTTT
TRBJ2-1	NA	TRBV25-1	TRBD2	CASSYGLAGGRSYEQFF	TGTGCCAGCAGTTACGGACTAGCGGGAGGACGGTCGTACGAGCAGTTCTTC
TRBJ2-5	NA	TRBV15	NA	CATSRGRGWEETQYF	TGTGCCACCAGCAGGGGCAGGGGCTGGGAAGAGACCCAGTACTTC
TRBJ2-7	NA	TRBV2	NA	CASIGGGYEQYF	TGTGCCAGCATAGGGGGTGGTTACGAGCAGTACTTC
TRBJ2-3	NA	TRBV5-1	NA	CASSFSGSDTQYF	TGCGCCAGCAGCTTTTCGGGGTCAGATACGCAGTATTTT
TRBJ2-3	NA	TRBV29-1	NA	CSVATGTPRTDTQYF	TGCAGCGTAGCTACCGGGACACCTCGCACAGATACGCAGTATTTT
TRBJ2-5	NA	TRBV6-1	TRBD2	CAFRGSGGSQETQYF	TGTGCCTTTCGGGGGAGCGGGGGGTCCCAAGAGACCCAGTACTTC
TRBJ2-7	NA	TRBV28	NA	CASRETTGYEQYF	TGTGCCAGCAGAGAAACGACAGGATACGAGCAGTACTTC
TRBJ2-1	NA	TRBV9	TRBD2	CASSVGTSGRAPYEQFF	TGTGCCAGCAGCGTAGGGACTAGCGGGAGGGCCCCCTATGAGCAGTTCTTC
TRBJ1-4	few	TRBV19	NA	CATKPYRGADEKLFF	TGTGCCACCAAACCCTACCGGGGGGCAGATGAAAAACTGTTTTTT
TRBJ2-2	NA	TRBV6-5	TRBD1	CASSWTGGSGELFF	TGTGCCAGCAGTTGGACAGGGGGTTCTGGGGAGCTGTTTTTT
TRBJ1-4	NA	TRBV7-8	NA	CASSLTGRREKLFF	TGTGCCAGCAGCTTAACAGGGCGAAGAGAAAAACTGTTTTTT
TRBJ2-7	NA	TRBV5-1	NA	CASSVDSYEQYF	TGCGCCAGCAGCGTGGACAGTTACGAGCAGTACTTC
TRBJ2-5	NA	TRBV9	NA	CASSVALARETQYF	TGTGCCAGCAGCGTAGCATTAGCGCGGGAGACCCAGTACTTC
TRBJ1-2	once	TRBV2	TRBD1	CASSEQGQGYYGYTF	TGTGCCAGCAGTGAACAGGGACAGGGTTATTATGGCTACACCTTC
TRBJ2-3	few	TRBV27	TRBD1	CASSLTTGGATDTQYF	TGTGCCAGCAGTTTAACCACAGGGGGCGCGACAGATACGCAGTATTTT
TRBJ2-7	NA	TRBV28	NA	CASSFSYRDRYPYEQYF	TGTGCCAGCAGTTTCAGCTACAGGGACCGATACCCCTACGAGCAGTACTTC
TRBJ1-1	NA	TRBV4-1	TRBD1	CASRETGRNTEAFF	TGCGCCAGCAGAGAGACAGGGAGGAACACTGAAGCTTTCTTT
TRBJ2-7	NA	TRBV4-1	TRBD1	CASSQGQGDRYEQYF	TGCGCCAGCAGCCAAGGCCAGGGGGATCGATACGAGCAGTACTTC
TRBJ1-1	NA	TRBV28	TRBD1	CASSKGGQRSEAFF	TGTGCCAGCAGTAAAGGGGGCCAGAGGTCTGAAGCTTTCTTT
TRBJ2-3	NA	TRBV6-6	TRBD2	CASSLSGGRDTQYF	TGTGCCAGCAGTTTAAGCGGGGGTAGGGATACGCAGTATTTT
TRBJ2-1	NA	TRBV28	NA	CASTGTRTYNEQFF	TGTGCCAGCACCGGGACTCGGACTTACAATGAGCAGTTCTTC
TRBJ2-1	NA	TRBV7-2	TRBD2	CASRASGGSYNEQFF	TGTGCCAGCAGGGCTAGCGGGGGCTCCTACAATGAGCAGTTCTTC
TRBJ2-2	NA	TRBV6-4	NA	CASSDSIATTGELFF	TGTGCCAGCAGTGACTCGATAGCAACCACCGGGGAGCTGTTTTTT
TRBJ2-3	NA	TRBV6-5	NA	CASSIDGVTDTQYF	TGTGCCAGCAGTATTGACGGGGTCACAGATACGCAGTATTTT
TRBJ2-3	NA	TRBV18	TRBD2	CASSPPGLAGGTQYF	TGTGCCAGCTCACCACCGGGACTAGCGGGAGGTACGCAGTATTTT
TRBJ2-7	NA	TRBV30	NA	CAWKGGLTYEQYF	TGTGCCTGGAAGGGGGGGTTAACCTACGAGCAGTACTTC
TRBJ2-3	NA	TRBV27	NA	CASSRQGGFSDTQYF	TGTGCCAGCTCTAGACAGGGAGGTTTCTCAGATACGCAGTATTTT
TRBJ2-3	NA	TRBV5-1	TRBD2	CASSTGTSGGTQYF	TGCGCCAGCAGCACCGGGACTAGCGGGGGTACGCAGTATTTT
TRBJ1-4	NA	TRBV28	TRBD1	CASSFGSGGDLREKLFF	TGTGCCAGCAGTTTCGGGTCAGGGGGAGACCTACGAGAAAAACTGTTTTTT
TRBJ1-3	few	TRBV2	NA	CASRQDSAGNTIYF	TGTGCCAGCAGACAAGACAGTGCCGGAAACACCATATATTTT
TRBJ2-5	NA	TRBV6-5	TRBD2	CASSPGLALLETQYF	TGTGCCAGCAGTCCGGGACTAGCGTTATTAGAGACCCAGTACTTC
TRBJ1-5	NA	TRBV30	NA	CAWRDSPNQPQHF	TGTGCCTGGAGGGACAGTCCAAATCAGCCCCAGCATTTT
TRBJ2-5	once	TRBV27	TRBD2	CASSSYAGTTSRETQYF	TGTGCCAGCAGCAGCTACGCCGGGACTACGAGTCGGGAGACCCAGTACTTC
TRBJ1-2	NA	TRBV2	NA	CASLEGAVPNYGYTF	TGTGCCAGCCTTGAAGGGGCTGTCCCTAACTATGGCTACACCTTC
TRBJ1-1	NA	TRBV23-1	NA	CASSLFSRNTEAFF	TGCGCCAGCAGTCTTTTTAGTCGGAACACTGAAGCTTTCTTT
TRBJ2-2	NA	TRBV18	TRBD1	CASSPGQGVSGELFF	TGTGCCAGCTCACCGGGACAGGGTGTATCCGGGGAGCTGTTTTTT
TRBJ2-3	NA	TRBV7-3	TRBD2	CASSLTSGGGGDTQYF	TGTGCCAGCAGCTTAACTAGCGGGGGAGGTGGTGATACGCAGTATTTT